Listed here are 21 T cell receptor beta chains from one sample, sequenced in a study of a mutant IDH1 vaccine in newly diagnosed glioma. The repertoire was sequenced with immunoSEQ multiplex PCR; TCRdb's copy has only in-frame clones and lacks some. The sample contains 55,000 to 70,000 clones, around 91% of which appear only once. The time point is: week 11, during vaccination. All doses held 300 ug of mutant IDH1 20-mer peptide, with topical imiquimod. No antigen has been identified for these receptors. The specimen comprised PBMCs, sampled from a glioma patient whose treatment included an IDH1 peptide vaccine. The receptors originated from a man aged 35 to 55 with glioma.

The V gene is TRBV5-1, the J gene TRBJ1-2, with TRBD1 matching over 9 bases. The germline V gene has CDR1 SGHRS and CDR2 YFSETQ. The V gene end was trimmed by 3 bases and the J gene end by 4 bases; junction bases not matched to a gene: 13. This CDR3 comprises 17 residues. The CDR3 spells CASSSSYRDRVPYGYTF. The CDR3, as DNA: TGCGCCAGCAGCTCTAGCTACCGGGACAGGGTGCCCTATGGCTACACCTTC.

The chain joins TRBV4-1 to TRBJ2-2; 10 positions match TRBD2. V lost 1 base to trimming and J lost 7 bases; unmatched junction nucleotides: 12. The length of the CDR3 is 18 residues. In germline, CDR1 is MGHRA, CDR2 YSYEKL. CDR3 protein: CASSQGFFGAGGLGELFF. CDR3 sequence (DNA): TGCGCCAGCAGCCAAGGTTTTTTTGGAGCGGGGGGGCTCGGGGAGCTGTTTTTT.

The chain uses TRBV7-6 and TRBJ1-2; 7 bases match TRBD1. Losses at the gene ends were 2 bases for V and 5 bases for J; bases not matched to a gene: 2. CDR1 is SGHVS, CDR2 FNYEAQ, per germline. CDR3 length equals 13 residues. The CDR3 reads CASSLTTGYGYTF. CDR3 in DNA: TGTGCCAGCAGCTTAACGACAGGGTATGGCTACACCTTC.

This clone was seen once. The rearrangement uses TRBV18 and TRBJ2-3; D is undetermined. CDR1 is KGHSH and CDR2 is LQKENI in the germline V gene. With 2 bases removed from V and 7 bases from J, the gap between germline ends came to 22 bases. CDR3 size: 17 residues. As DNA, the CDR3 is TGTGCCAGCTCACCAGCGACGGTGGAGTTACTCTGGAATACGCAGTATTTT. It translates to CASSPATVELLWNTQYF.

This clone was seen only once. The rearrangement links TRBV4-3 to TRBJ1-1, with a weak D call TRBD1 (5 bases). Per germline, CDR1 LGHNA and CDR2 YSLEER. The V end was cut by 8 bases, the J end by 5 bases, with 15 bases between. This CDR3 contains 13 residues. The CDR3: CASGDPYGTEAFF. Here the CDR3 DNA reads TGCGCCAGCGGGGACCCTTACGGGACTGAAGCTTTCTTT.

CDR3 sequence: CASSIAWRQPQHF. The CDR3 DNA is TGTGCCAGTAGTATAGCATGGAGACAGCCCCAGCATTTT. The chain links TRBV19 to TRBJ1-5; D is uncertain. Deletions cut 1 base from V and 7 bases from J, with 8 bases between. In germline, CDR1 is LNHDA, CDR2 SQIVND (reference sequence). The CDR3 consists of 13 residues. The full variable domain, in which reference TRBV19 and TRBJ1-5 provide the parts outside the CDR3, is DGGITQSPKYLFRKEGQNVTLSCEQNLNHDAMYWYRQDPGQGLRLIYYSQIVNDFQKGDIAEGYSVSREKKESFPLTVTSAQKNPTAFYLCASSIAWRQPQHFGDGTRLSIL.

The chain uses TRBV7-9 and TRBJ2-5, with D perhaps TRBD2 (6 bases). The V end lost 3 bases, the J end lost 7 bases, and 12 bases lay between the germline ends. The germline V gene has CDR1 SEHNR and CDR2 FQNEAQ (reference sequence). The CDR3 is made up of 13 amino acids. The CDR3, as DNA: TGTGCCAGCAGCTTGGGGGGACCTGGGACCCAGTACTTC. Translation gives CASSLGGPGTQYF.

CDR3 amino acids: CASNTGTYNEQFF. The CDR3 coding sequence is TGTGCCAGTAATACTGGCACCTACAATGAGCAGTTCTTC. The V call is TRBV19, the J call TRBJ2-1; D unclear. V gave up 7 bases and J gave up 2 bases, with 9 bases separating them. From germline, CDR1 is LNHDA and CDR2 SQIVND (reference sequence). The CDR3 spans 13 residues.

The V and J genes are TRBV7-2 and TRBJ1-2; D is ambiguous. Germline values: CDR1 SGHTA, CDR2 FQGNSA. The CDR3 loop spans 17 amino acids. V was pared by 3 bases and J by 2 bases, with 19 bases between. The CDR3, as DNA: TGTGCCAGCAGCTTGGGTACGATCGGAGACTCAAACTATGGCTACACCTTC. Protein: CASSLGTIGDSNYGYTF.

This clone was counted only a few times. The J gene is TRBJ1-1, the V gene TRBV19; maybe TRBD1 (5 bases). This CDR3 has 12 residues. The germline V gene has CDR1 LNHDA and CDR2 SQIVND (reference sequence). Trimming removed 7 bases at V and 11 bases at J, with 17 bases between. The CDR3 region is CASNRGGEVAFF. The DNA of the CDR3 is TGTGCCAGTAATCGGGGAGGGGAGGTGGCTTTCTTT.

This clone was seen a handful of times. The rearrangement uses TRBV7-8 and TRBJ1-1; possibly TRBD1 for D (5 bases). V lost 4 bases, J lost 2 bases, and 14 bases lay in between. The CDR3 is made up of 15 amino acids. In germline, CDR1 is SGHVS, CDR2 FQNEAQ. The CDR3 loop is CASSSWDGINTEAFF. CDR3 bases: TGTGCCAGCAGCTCCTGGGACGGTATAAACACTGAAGCTTTCTTT.

This rearrangement joins TRBV5-6 to TRBJ1-1; the match to TRBD1 covers 9 bases. Trimming cost V 4 bases and J 4 bases; bases outside gene matches: 11. The length of the CDR3 is 16 residues. CDR1 is SGHDT, CDR2 YYEEEE, per germline. CDR3 in DNA: TGTGCCAGCAGCCGTGTTTCACAGGGGGCCGGCACTGAAGCTTTCTTT. Its protein product is CASSRVSQGAGTEAFF.

The CDR3 DNA reads TGTGCCAGTAGTACCGACTCCTCTCTCAATGAAGCTTTCTTT. This encodes CASSTDSSLNEAFF. The chain has TRBV19 and TRBJ1-1; D is uncertain. The V end was cut by 4 bases, the J end by 7 bases, with 16 bases between. This CDR3 contains 14 residues. Germline-derived CDR1 and CDR2 are LNHDA and SQIVND (reference sequence).

The J gene is TRBJ1-6, the V gene TRBV30; D is unclear. The V end lost 3 bases, the J end lost 7 bases, and 7 bases lay between the germline ends. The CDR3 totals 12 residues. The germline CDR1 and CDR2 sequences are GTSNPN and SVGIG (reference sequence). In nucleotides, the CDR3 is TGTGCCTGGAGGGACGGGAATTCACCCCTCCACTTT. It translates to CAWRDGNSPLHF.

The chain carries TRBV7-9 and TRBJ2-2; D possibly corresponds to TRBD1 (5 bases). Germline V CDR1 and CDR2: SEHNR, FQNEAQ (reference sequence). The CDR3 has 15 amino acids. Trimming removed 1 base from V and 1 base from J, with 7 bases in between. In nucleotides, the CDR3 is TGTGCCAGCAGCTTAGTCCAGGGGAACACCGGGGAGCTGTTTTTT. Translation gives CASSLVQGNTGELFF.

This chain joins TRBV28 and TRBJ1-4; TRBD1 is a possible D gene (6 bases). The CDR3 runs to 15 residues. The germline V gene has CDR1 MDHEN and CDR2 SYDVKM. The V and J ends lost 6 bases and 0 bases respectively, with 11 bases between them. For the CDR3, the DNA is TGTGCCAGCAGAGGGACACCCGCAACTAATGAAAAACTGTTTTTT. Residues: CASRGTPATNEKLFF.

This chain uses TRBV7-2 with TRBJ1-2; TRBD1 matches 7 bases. Germline V gene sequence: CDR1 SGHTA, CDR2 FQGNSA. Trimming took 5 bases from V and 13 from J; bases not matched to a gene: 10. The CDR3 sequence is 12 residues long. DNA of the CDR3: TGTGCCAGCAGCCCGGGGACAGTCCGGCTCACCTTC. Its protein is CASSPGTVRLTF. Full variable domain (remainder filled in from reference TRBV7-2 and TRBJ1-2): GAGVSQSPSNKVTEKGKDVELRCDPISGHTALYWYRQSLGQGLEFLIYFQGNSAPDKSGLPSDRFSAERTGGSVSTLTIQRTQQEDSAVYLCASSPGTVRLTFGSGTRLTVV.

The rearrangement uses TRBV7-9 and TRBJ2-7, with 11 nucleotides matching TRBD2. The length of the CDR3 is 15 residues. V shed 5 bases, J shed 1 base, and the junction held 4 bases outside the gene matches. Germline V lookup: CDR1 SEHNR, CDR2 FQNEAQ (reference sequence). The CDR3 here is CASSLGLADSYEQYF. CDR3 bases: TGTGCCAGCAGCCTGGGACTAGCGGATTCCTACGAGCAGTACTTC.

The CDR3 is CASSLEGRARGTEAFF. The CDR3 DNA is TGTGCCAGCAGCTTAGAGGGGAGGGCCCGTGGCACTGAAGCTTTCTTT. V usage is TRBV11-2 and J usage is TRBJ1-1; D not certain. Between the trimmed V and J ends, which lost 0 bases and 4 bases, there was a span of 15 bases. Germline lookup yields CDR1 SGHAT and CDR2 FQNNGV. The CDR3 contains 16 residues.

This clone showed up just once. The CDR3 region is CASSPDQASGYGYTF. The CDR3 nucleotides read TGTGCCAGCTCGCCTGACCAGGCATCAGGCTATGGCTACACCTTC. The V call is TRBV18, the J call TRBJ1-2; D is unclear. The CDR3 has 15 residues. CDR1 KGHSH and CDR2 LQKENI come from the germline V gene. Trimming removed 6 bases from V and 4 bases from J, with 18 bases in between.

This chain uses TRBV7-2 with TRBJ2-7; 11 bases fit TRBD2. The V gene's germline CDR1 is SGHTA and CDR2 FQGNSA. J lost 7 bases, V lost 5 bases, and 10 bases had no gene match. CDR3 size: 15 residues. CDR3 sequence: CASSPRLAGPGEQYF. The CDR3 bases are TGTGCCAGCAGCCCCCGACTAGCGGGACCGGGGGAGCAGTACTTC.